This TCR beta chain is from a study of immune evolution from preneoplasia to lung adenocarcinoma. Notes on the study in general: Clonality was highest in normal lung, lower in later-stage lesions apparently.

H&E slides confirmed each diagnosis, reviewed by two pathologists independently. Repertoires were generated with immunoSEQ multiplex PCR, while TCRdb's copy carries only in-frame clones and drops some. Here the sample spans thousands of clones, 75% to 85% being singletons. The CDR3 totals 15 residues. Unmatched junction bases numbered 6, after V lost 4 bases and J lost 3 bases. Germline CDR1 is SGDLS and CDR2 is YYNGEE. A word on this clone: Antigen: not known.

Sequencing was carried out using FFPE adjacent normal lung tissue. The source of this sequence is a person aged 60-79 years with lung adenocarcinoma. The genes are TRBV9 and TRBJ2-7, with 11 bases fitting TRBD1. The CDR3 nucleotides read TGTGCCAGCAGCACCGGGACAGGGGGTGGCTACGAGCAGTACTTC. Translating gives CASSTGTGGGYEQYF.